Listed below are T cell receptor beta chains from one sample, sequenced in a study of blood T cell repertoires in COVID-19. This table comes from immunoSEQ multiplex PCR, and its TCRdb copy is limited to in-frame clones, with some not included. The sample contains approximately 89,000 clones, about 77% of which appear only once. The sequencing input was peripheral blood. The receptor source for this set is a man between 70 and 80 years old with COVID-19, enrolled during active disease. Each CDR3 is given with its conserved first and last residue. Fields, in order: CDR3 length, V gene, D gene, clone size, J gene, CDR3 protein. D genes are given only for firm matches. Only part of the rows carry a size: once, few, many, or a class if the clone is expanded.

CDR3 length: 17
V gene: TRBV10-3
D gene: TRBD2
clone size: .
J gene: TRBJ2-2
CDR3 protein: CAISEGAGGRNTGELFF

CDR3 length: 14
V gene: TRBV19
D gene: .
clone size: few
J gene: TRBJ2-1
CDR3 protein: CASSPSWSNGEQFF

CDR3 length: 16
V gene: TRBV3-1/TRBV3-2
D gene: TRBD2
clone size: .
J gene: TRBJ2-1
CDR3 protein: CASSPEIAGGPHEQFF

CDR3 length: 16
V gene: TRBV18
D gene: TRBD1
clone size: .
J gene: TRBJ1-2
CDR3 protein: CASSSISTGVSDGYTF

CDR3 length: 15
V gene: TRBV19
D gene: .
clone size: .
J gene: TRBJ1-5
CDR3 protein: CASSIGRGGNQPQHF

CDR3 length: 13
V gene: TRBV29-1
D gene: .
clone size: .
J gene: TRBJ2-7
CDR3 protein: CSALWPATYEQYF

CDR3 length: 16
V gene: TRBV5-4
D gene: TRBD1
clone size: .
J gene: TRBJ1-1
CDR3 protein: CASRTGTGAGNTEAFF

CDR3 length: 11
V gene: TRBV5-6
D gene: .
clone size: .
J gene: TRBJ2-3
CDR3 protein: CASSHRDTQYF

CDR3 length: 14
V gene: TRBV20-1
D gene: .
clone size: .
J gene: TRBJ2-3
CDR3 protein: CSASIPQGTDTQYF

CDR3 length: 15
V gene: TRBV28
D gene: TRBD1
clone size: .
J gene: TRBJ1-1
CDR3 protein: CASSPRQGIKTEAFF

CDR3 length: 14
V gene: TRBV3-1/TRBV3-2
D gene: TRBD2
clone size: few
J gene: TRBJ2-7
CDR3 protein: CASSHGGRAIEQYF

CDR3 length: 15
V gene: TRBV27
D gene: TRBD2
clone size: .
J gene: TRBJ2-7
CDR3 protein: CASSLAGGYLYEQYF

CDR3 length: 16
V gene: TRBV5-6
D gene: TRBD1
clone size: .
J gene: TRBJ1-5
CDR3 protein: CASSRTGTGGGQPQHF

CDR3 length: 15
V gene: TRBV19
D gene: TRBD2
clone size: .
J gene: TRBJ2-1
CDR3 protein: CASSPQTSGRKEQFF

CDR3 length: 13
V gene: TRBV28
D gene: .
clone size: .
J gene: TRBJ1-5
CDR3 protein: CASKTQNNQPQHF

CDR3 length: 15
V gene: TRBV28
D gene: TRBD1
clone size: .
J gene: TRBJ2-3
CDR3 protein: CASSSGQGITDTQYF